The 29 T cell receptor beta chains given below trace back to one sample, sequenced in a study of T cells in Graves' hyperthyroidism and ophthalmopathy (dated by TCRdb to between 2017 and 2020). The method behind the library was multiplex PCR. This sample was sequenced with an Illumina HiSeq 2000. The TCR beta CDR3 regions were amplified from RNA transcripts. The first round of RT-PCR for the TCR CDR3 was performed with the HTBI primer set and the Qiagen OneStep RT-PCR kit. The public reads were reprocessed in TCRdb via fastp at Q25 and MiXCR, keeping in-frame beta chains. Identical CDR3 proteins give one entry, which carries the most common genes and DNA. Present in this sample are approximately 610,000 distinct CDR3 sequences, approximately 15% of which were seen just once. Together, the top ten hold 3.5% to 4.5% of the sample. Sequencing was done on a sample of blood. All receptors derive from a woman between 35 and 50 years old with Graves' ophthalmopathy.

This clonotype was counted many times. The rearrangement joins TRBV6-2 or TRBV6-3 to TRBJ1-2; D remains ambiguous. CDR3 size: 13 residues. The germline V gene has CDR1 MNHEY and CDR2 SVGEGT. Trimming shortened V by 2 bases and J by 4 bases, and 8 bases separated the two germline ends. CDR3 amino acids: CASSYEIIYGYTF. The CDR3 nucleotides read TGTGCCAGCAGTTACGAGATCATCTATGGCTACACCTTC.

This clonotype occurred once. This chain connects TRBV6-1 to TRBJ1-1, with 7 bases matching TRBD1. CDR1 MNHNS and CDR2 SASEGT come from the germline V gene. This CDR3 comprises 16 residues. The V segment lost 8 bases and the J segment 3 bases; nucleotides outside the gene matches: 15. The CDR3 here is CASSGTATSLDTEAFF. CDR3 bases: TGTGCCAGCTCCGGGACAGCGACCAGTTTGGACACTGAAGCTTTCTTT.

This clonotype was seen only a few times. CDR3 DNA sequence: TGTGCCAGCCAGGTAGCGGCGAACACCGGGGAGCTGTTTTTT. This translates into CASQVAANTGELFF. This chain links TRBV28 with TRBJ2-2; tentatively, D is TRBD2 (6 bases). Between the trimmed V and J ends, which lost 8 bases and 0 bases, there was a span of 10 bases. Per germline, CDR1 MDHEN and CDR2 SYDVKM. The CDR3 is made up of 14 amino acids.

This clonotype was counted only a few times. The chain employs TRBV3-2 and TRBJ1-2; the D call in the table, TRBD1, was not verified against the DNA. TRBV3-2 is labeled a pseudogene. This CDR3 has 15 residues. Written as DNA, the CDR3 is TGTGCCAGCAGCCCCTTGTCCCTTCGTGGCTATGGCTACACCTTC. It codes for CASSPLSLRGYGYTF.

This clonotype was picked up many times. V is TRBV6-2 or TRBV6-3 and J is TRBJ2-2; 9 nucleotides agree with TRBD2. This CDR3 has 15 residues. Trimming removed 6 bases from V and 5 bases from J; junction bases left unmatched: 7. From germline, CDR1 is MNHEY and CDR2 SVGEGT. The CDR3 loop is CASRPLAGDTGELFF. The CDR3 DNA sequence: TGTGCCAGCAGGCCTTTAGCGGGGGATACCGGGGAGCTGTTTTTT.

This clonotype was observed at least ten times. The V call is TRBV6-5, the J call TRBJ2-5, with D possibly being TRBD1 (6 bases). The CDR3 length is 16 residues. V lost 4 bases and J lost 0, with 15 bases in between. The germline V gene encodes CDR1 MNHEY and CDR2 SVGAGI. The CDR3, as DNA: TGTGCCAGCAGTTCTGCTTGGACAGAAGACCAAGAGACCCAGTACTTC. This sequence encodes CASSSAWTEDQETQYF.

This clonotype was detected many times. The chain links TRBV27 to TRBJ1-1; D is possibly TRBD1 (6 bases). Looked up from germline, CDR1 is MNHEY and CDR2 is SMNVEV (reference sequence). Trimming took 5 bases from V and 0 from J, leaving 16 bases between them. This CDR3 has 16 residues. CDR3 in amino acids: CASSPRQVIMNTEAFF. The CDR3 nucleotides are TGTGCCAGCAGTCCGCGACAGGTTATCATGAACACTGAAGCTTTCTTT.

This clonotype was detected ten times or more. The chain combines TRBV28 with TRBJ2-7, with 8 bases identical to TRBD2. Losses at the gene ends were 7 bases for V and 2 bases for J; bases not matched to a gene: 10. The CDR3 has 15 residues. Per germline, CDR1 MDHEN and CDR2 SYDVKM. The CDR3 DNA sequence: TGTGCCAGCAAACCTGTTAGCGGGACAACCTACGAGCAGTACTTC. Protein product: CASKPVSGTTYEQYF.

This clonotype was seen repeatedly, ten times or more. The J gene is TRBJ2-5, the V gene TRBV12-3 or TRBV12-4; TRBD2 agrees at 14 bases. V shed 6 bases and J 4 bases; nucleotides not matched to a gene: 13. This CDR3 spans 18 amino acids. The CDR3 DNA sequence: TGTGCCAGCAGGAAACCGGGACTAGCGGGAGTAGGAGGAGAGACCCAGTACTTC. Residues: CASRKPGLAGVGGETQYF.

This clonotype came up many times. This chain uses TRBV24-1 with TRBJ2-7; D ambiguous. Germline-derived CDR1 and CDR2 are KGHDR and SFDVKD. Trimming cost V 3 bases and J 1 base, with 12 bases left between them. The CDR3 is 15 amino acids. The CDR3 DNA follows: TGTGCCACCAGTGATAGTGCGGAAAATTCCTACGAGCAGTACTTC. Translating gives CATSDSAENSYEQYF.

There are many counts of this clonotype. The chain combines TRBV28 with TRBJ1-2; weak D call: TRBD1 (6 bases). Germline V gene lookup returns CDR1 MDHEN and CDR2 SYDVKM. The length of the CDR3 is 12 residues. V lost 7 bases to trimming and J lost 4 bases, with 10 bases between them. CDR3 coding DNA: TGTGCCAGCAAGACGACAGGCTATGGCTACACCTTC. It is translated as CASKTTGYGYTF.

This clonotype was observed many times. The chain links TRBV12-3 or TRBV12-4 to TRBJ2-2; D remains unclear. The CDR3 length is 15 residues. The V end lost 5 bases, the J end lost 1 base, and 11 bases lay between the germline ends. The CDR3 DNA follows: TGTGCCAGCAGTCTCTCGTCCAGGAACACCGGGGAGCTGTTTTTT. This translates into CASSLSSRNTGELFF.

In this sample, this clonotype turned up many times. The rearrangement joins TRBV6-2 or TRBV6-3 to TRBJ2-7; TRBD2 matches at 15 bases. Germline CDR1 MNHEY, CDR2 SVGEGT. J gave up 2 bases and V 0 bases, and 8 bases lay outside the gene matches. This CDR3 spans 19 amino acids. CDR3 sequence: CASSYSMGLAGGMAYEQYF. In nucleotides, the CDR3 is TGTGCCAGCAGTTACTCGATGGGACTAGCGGGAGGAATGGCCTACGAGCAGTACTTC.

This clonotype showed up many times. The chain links TRBV11-3 to TRBJ2-5; TRBD2 aligns across 7 bases. The V and J ends lost 2 bases and 3 bases, in that order; junction bases with no gene match: 12. CDR3 size: 17 residues. Germline CDR1 reads SGHNT; CDR2 reads YENEEA. The CDR3 sequence is CASSLRSSAGVKETQYF. DNA for the CDR3: TGTGCCAGCAGCTTAAGAAGTTCGGCGGGAGTCAAAGAGACCCAGTACTTC.

This clonotype has only a few counts. The genes are TRBV19 and TRBJ1-5; 8 positions match TRBD1. V lost 9 bases, J lost 0 bases, and 10 bases stayed unmatched. Germline V lookup: CDR1 LNHDA, CDR2 SQIVND (reference sequence). CDR3 size: 16 residues. CDR3 sequence (DNA): TGTGCCAGCGGACAGGGCTGGGGGAATAGCAATCAGCCCCAGCATTTT. This codes for CASGQGWGNSNQPQHF.

This clonotype was seen at least ten times. V is TRBV27 and J is TRBJ2-3, with 7 bases matching TRBD2. This CDR3 is 17 amino acids long. With V trimmed by 4 bases and J by 0 bases, 10 bases remained unmatched. Germline assignment: CDR1 MNHEY and CDR2 SMNVEV (reference sequence). The CDR3 bases are TGTGCCAGCAGTTCCGGGACTCTAGCGGAGAGCACAGATACGCAGTATTTT. Translating it yields CASSSGTLAESTDTQYF.

This clonotype was seen ten or more times. The V gene is TRBV7-6, the J gene TRBJ2-5; a weak D match, TRBD2 (5 bases). Germline V gene sequence: CDR1 SGHVS, CDR2 FNYEAQ. Trimming shortened V by 0 bases and J by 1 base, and 12 bases separated the two germline ends. The CDR3 is 16 residues long. CDR3 sequence reads: CASSLASGSGQETQYF. CDR3 bases: TGTGCCAGCAGCTTAGCTAGTGGGAGTGGCCAAGAGACCCAGTACTTC.

This clonotype was observed at least ten times. The CDR3: CSAWDRRNIQYF. In DNA, the CDR3 is TGCAGTGCTTGGGACAGAAGGAACATTCAGTACTTC. The chain combines TRBV20-1 with TRBJ2-4; 7 bases map to TRBD1. V trimming: 5 bases; J trimming: 7 bases; junction bases outside the gene matches: 5. Germline V gene data show CDR1 as DFQATT and CDR2 as SNEGSKA (reference sequence). This CDR3 comprises 12 residues.

The chain is built from TRBV7-4 and TRBJ2-3; D might be TRBD1 (6 bases). V was trimmed by 1 base and J by 0 bases, leaving 26 bases between them. CDR3 length equals 21 residues. Germline CDR1 SGHVT, CDR2 SQSDAQ. CDR3 DNA: TGTGCCAGCAGCTTAGTCGCCTTTAGGGGGACACTCATCACTAGCACAGATACGCAGTATTTT. Translated: CASSLVAFRGTLITSTDTQYF.

This clonotype occurred many times. The V gene is TRBV7-2, the J gene TRBJ2-7, with no clear D. CDR1 and CDR2 from the germline V gene are SGHTA and FQGNSA. The CDR3 runs to 14 residues. The V end lost 1 base, the J end lost 3 bases, and 10 bases lay between the germline ends. CDR3 protein: CASSLEYRYYEQYF. In DNA, the CDR3 is TGTGCCAGCAGCTTAGAGTACCGTTACTACGAGCAGTACTTC.

This clonotype came up many times. The CDR3 spells CASSYSRAVYGYTF. The CDR3 DNA reads TGTGCCAGCAGTTACTCGAGGGCGGTCTATGGCTACACCTTC. The rearrangement links TRBV6-5 to TRBJ1-2; no reliable D call. From germline, CDR1 is MNHEY and CDR2 SVGAGI. The CDR3 totals 14 residues. The V and J ends lost 0 bases and 4 bases respectively, with 9 bases between them.

The chain recombines TRBV24-1 with TRBJ2-5, with D hard to call. This CDR3 has 11 amino acids. Germline V gene sequence: CDR1 KGHDR, CDR2 SFDVKD. Trimming took off 6 bases at V and 5 bases at J, with 6 bases between the two ends. The CDR3 coding sequence is TGTGCCACCAGTCTGAGGGAGACCCAGTACTTC. It translates to CATSLRETQYF.

This clonotype showed up just a few times. The chain has TRBV11-2 and TRBJ2-7, with D possibly matching TRBD1 (6 bases). V was cut by 4 bases and J by 3 bases, with 16 bases left in between. The CDR3 has 15 residues. The V gene's germline CDR1 is SGHAT and CDR2 FQNNGV. CDR3 residues: CASSWTDSSLYEQYF. The CDR3 DNA reads TGTGCCAGCAGCTGGACGGACAGTAGTCTCTACGAGCAGTACTTC.

This clonotype has ten or more counts. The CDR3 DNA reads TGTGCCAGCAGCTTACCAGCCACCGAGCAGTACTTC. Protein: CASSLPATEQYF. The chain is built from TRBV7-2 and TRBJ2-7; D gene uncertain. Trimming removed 2 bases at V and 6 bases at J, with 8 bases between. Germline-derived CDR1 and CDR2 are SGHTA and FQGNSA. The CDR3 is 12 amino acids.

The chain carries TRBV7-9 and TRBJ1-5, with TRBD1 matching 7 bases. The CDR3 contains 14 residues. Germline values: CDR1 SEHNR, CDR2 FQNEAQ (reference sequence). V lost 5 bases and J lost 5; bases outside the gene matches: 6. The CDR3 coding sequence is TGTGCCAGCAGCGCAGGGGGGGGGGATCAGCCCCAGCATTTT. It specifies CASSAGGGDQPQHF.

The sample holds many counts of this clonotype. J is TRBJ1-1 and V is TRBV6-2 or TRBV6-3; D remains ambiguous. The V end lost 8 bases, the J end lost 3 bases, and 13 bases lay between the germline ends. This CDR3 is built from 13 residues. Germline values: CDR1 MNHEY, CDR2 SVGEGT. Here the CDR3 DNA reads TGTGCCAGCGTTCTGGACGGGTACACTGAAGCTTTCTTT. Translation: CASVLDGYTEAFF.

This clonotype was detected many times. This sequence joins TRBV7-6 and TRBJ2-2, with 14 bases fitting TRBD2. The CDR3 contains 15 residues. Trimming removed 6 bases from V and 10 bases from J; junction bases left unmatched: 7. Germline V gene sequence: CDR1 SGHVS, CDR2 FNYEAQ. CDR3 bases: TGTGCCAGCAGTTCGCCGGGACTAGCGGGAGTGGAGCTGTTTTTT. Translating gives CASSSPGLAGVELFF.

J is TRBJ1-5 and V is TRBV11-2; no clear D gene. Germline CDR1 is SGHAT and CDR2 is FQNNGV. Trimming removed 4 bases from V and 4 bases from J, with 11 bases in between. The CDR3 is made up of 14 amino acids. Here the CDR3 reads CASSSYGINQPQHF. In DNA, the CDR3 is TGTGCCAGCAGCTCGTACGGAATTAATCAGCCCCAGCATTTT.

There are many counts of this clonotype. The V and J genes are TRBV2 and TRBJ2-5, with 10 bases that match TRBD2. The trim removed 2 bases at V and 9 bases at J, leaving 6 bases unmatched. The CDR3 is 14 residues long. Germline CDR1 SNHLY, CDR2 FYNNEI. CDR3 nucleotides: TGTGCCAGCAGTGAACTAGCGGGAGCCGGGGCCCAGTACTTC. Its protein is CASSELAGAGAQYF.